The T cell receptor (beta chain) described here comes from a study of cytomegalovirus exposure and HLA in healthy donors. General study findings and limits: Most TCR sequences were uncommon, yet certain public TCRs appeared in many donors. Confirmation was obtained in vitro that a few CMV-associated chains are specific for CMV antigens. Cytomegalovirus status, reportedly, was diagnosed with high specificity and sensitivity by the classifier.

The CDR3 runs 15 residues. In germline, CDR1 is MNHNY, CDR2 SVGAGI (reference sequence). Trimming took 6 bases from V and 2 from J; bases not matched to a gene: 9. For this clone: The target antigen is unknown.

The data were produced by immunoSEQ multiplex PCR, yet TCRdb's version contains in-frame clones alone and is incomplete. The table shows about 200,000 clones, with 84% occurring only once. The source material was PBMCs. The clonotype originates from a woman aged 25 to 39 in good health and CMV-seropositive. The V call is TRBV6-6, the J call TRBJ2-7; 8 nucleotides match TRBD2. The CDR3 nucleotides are TGTGCCAGCAGGATTACTAGCGGCCACACCTACGAGCAGTACTTC. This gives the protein CASRITSGHTYEQYF.